These 23 T cell receptor beta chains were all obtained from the same sample, sequenced in a study of monozygotic twins with inflammatory bowel disease. TCRdb re-called the 5' RACE reads, yielding one record per CDR3 amino acid sequence without DNA. The sample has approximately 380,000 distinct CDR3 sequences. The sequenced sample consisted of blood. The receptors were sampled from a human donor with ulcerative colitis or Crohn's disease, or a healthy co-twin of an affected twin (not recorded which).

CDR3 amino acids: CASSTRDRPQETQYF. This rearrangement joins TRBV3-1 to TRBJ2-5; TCRdb calls TRBD1, which cannot be checked without DNA. The CDR3 has 15 amino acids. CDR1 LGHDT and CDR2 YNNKEL come from the germline V gene (reference sequence).

The chain combines TRBV12-3 or TRBV12-4 with TRBJ2-3; TCRdb's D gene call, TRBD2, goes unchecked for lack of DNA. This CDR3 region has 16 residues. The CDR3 region is CASSSRLARRGDTQYF.

The chain combines TRBV2 with TRBJ2-7; TCRdb outputs TRBD1, but without DNA this stays unchecked. The CDR3 is 13 residues long. CDR1 is SNHLY and CDR2 is FYNNEI in the germline V gene. The CDR3 loop reads CASSGTGLGEQYF.

The chain has TRBV5-1 and TRBJ2-5; as DNA is missing, the TRBD1 call by TCRdb cannot be tested. Looked up from germline, CDR1 is SGHRS and CDR2 is YFSETQ. The CDR3 consists of 14 residues. The CDR3 loop is CASSSQGYQETQYF.

V usage is TRBV24-1 and J usage is TRBJ1-5. The germline V gene has CDR1 KGHDR and CDR2 SFDVKD. This CDR3 comprises 13 residues. The CDR3 is CATSAPGQRSQHF.

The rearrangement links TRBV9 to TRBJ2-5; TCRdb names TRBD2, which stays unverified in the absence of DNA. Germline CDR1 reads SGDLS; CDR2 reads YYNGEE. The CDR3 contains 15 residues. The CDR3 is CASSARPSNQETQYF.

This chain joins TRBV5-4 and TRBJ2-3; TCRdb indicates TRBD2, and absent DNA this call remains unverified. Germline assignment: CDR1 SGHNT and CDR2 YYREEE (reference sequence). The CDR3 covers 16 residues. The CDR3 is CASSVIAGALPDTQYF.

The chain joins TRBV11-1 to TRBJ2-3; TCRdb calls TRBD1, which cannot be checked without DNA. CDR3 length equals 13 residues. CDR1 is SGHAT and CDR2 is FQDESV in the germline V gene (reference sequence). CDR3 amino acids: CASSRGGTDTQYF.

Here the CDR3 reads CASSQDRQSEETQYF. The chain couples TRBV4-3 to TRBJ2-5; TCRdb indicates TRBD1, and absent DNA this call remains unverified. CDR1 and CDR2 (germline): LGHNA, YSLEER. CDR3 length equals 15 residues.

The chain recombines TRBV12-3 or TRBV12-4 with TRBJ1-1. This CDR3 has 12 residues. The CDR3 spells CASGLKPTEAFF.

V usage is TRBV5-1 and J usage is TRBJ2-1; TCRdb reports TRBD1, a call that lacks DNA to check it against. Germline loops: CDR1 SGHRS, CDR2 YFSETQ. The CDR3 contains 15 residues. Here the CDR3 reads CASRSTGTGVNEQFF.

The chain links TRBV6-4 to TRBJ2-3; TCRdb outputs TRBD2, but without DNA this stays unchecked. Looked up from germline, CDR1 is MRHNA and CDR2 is SNTAGT. The CDR3 runs to 15 residues. The CDR3 sequence: CASSEEGGKADTQYF.

The chain uses TRBV19 and TRBJ2-2; TCRdb's D call, TRBD2, is unchecked because there is no DNA. Germline assignment: CDR1 LNHDA and CDR2 SQIVND (reference sequence). The CDR3 totals 18 residues. The CDR3 spells CASSRTSGGVSNTGELFF. The entire variable domain, with the rest obtained from reference TRBV19 and TRBJ2-2, is as follows: DGGITQSPKYLFRKEGQNVTLSCEQNLNHDAMYWYRQDPGQGLRLIYYSQIVNDFQKGDIAEGYSVSREKKESFPLTVTSAQKNPTAFYLCASSRTSGGVSNTGELFFGEGSRLTVL.

The rearrangement links TRBV7-3 to TRBJ2-3. This CDR3 is 14 amino acids long. Looked up from germline, CDR1 is SGHTA and CDR2 is FQGTGA. CDR3: CASSLGSYTDTQYF.

The chain has TRBV24-1 and TRBJ2-1; lacking DNA, the TRBD2 call made by TCRdb goes unchecked. The CDR3 runs 15 residues. Per the germline V gene, CDR1 is KGHDR and CDR2 is SFDVKD. The CDR3 is CATRGLAGGPNEQFF.

The rearrangement links TRBV7-2 to TRBJ2-7; the D gene TCRdb calls, TRBD1, cannot be checked with no DNA. This CDR3 spans 13 amino acids. Per the germline V gene, CDR1 is SGHTA and CDR2 is FQGNSA. The CDR3: CASSFGQGREQYF.

The rearrangement uses TRBV5-1 and TRBJ2-7; no DNA is available, so the TRBD1 call from TCRdb remains unchecked. Germline CDR1 reads SGHRS; CDR2 reads YFSETQ. The CDR3 is 15 residues long. CDR3 sequence: CASSLEADRGYEQYF.

The J gene is TRBJ2-7, the V gene TRBV7-2; without DNA, the TCRdb call of TRBD1 cannot be checked. Germline V gene sequence: CDR1 SGHTA, CDR2 FQGNSA. The CDR3 spans 15 residues. The CDR3 reads CASSPTATVRVEQYF.

This rearrangement joins TRBV4-3 to TRBJ2-2; the TRBD1 assignment by TCRdb is unverifiable without DNA. The CDR3 has 17 residues. The germline gives CDR1 LGHNA, CDR2 YSLEER. The chain's CDR3 is CASSLDGGGRRAGELFF.

The CDR3 loop reads CASSFGQGRTYEQYF. The chain joins TRBV12-3 or TRBV12-4 to TRBJ2-7; there is no DNA to check the TCRdb D call of TRBD1. CDR3 length equals 15 residues.

The rearrangement joins TRBV3-1 to TRBJ2-1; the D gene TCRdb calls, TRBD2, cannot be checked with no DNA. The length of the CDR3 is 15 residues. Germline loops: CDR1 LGHDT, CDR2 YNNKEL (reference sequence). The CDR3 reads CANTGRGVSYNEQFF.

The chain links TRBV5-1 to TRBJ2-1. This CDR3 contains 16 residues. The germline V gene encodes CDR1 SGHRS and CDR2 YFSETQ. The CDR3 here is CASSLVWGSSYNEQFF.

V usage is TRBV5-1 and J usage is TRBJ2-1; as DNA is missing, the TRBD1 call by TCRdb cannot be tested. CDR3 length equals 16 residues. Germline V CDR1 and CDR2: SGHRS, YFSETQ. The CDR3: CASSLQAGASYNEQFF.